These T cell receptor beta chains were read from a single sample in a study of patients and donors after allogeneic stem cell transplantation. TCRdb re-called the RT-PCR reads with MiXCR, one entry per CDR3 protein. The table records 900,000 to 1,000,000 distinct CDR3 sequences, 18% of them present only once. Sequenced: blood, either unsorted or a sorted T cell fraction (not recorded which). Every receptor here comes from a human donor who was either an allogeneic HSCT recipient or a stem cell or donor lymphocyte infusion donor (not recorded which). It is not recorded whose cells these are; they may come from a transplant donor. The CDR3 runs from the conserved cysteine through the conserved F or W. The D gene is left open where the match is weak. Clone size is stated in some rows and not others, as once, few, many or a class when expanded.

DNA: TGTGCCAGCAGCCCGAGGGGGGCAGGTCAGCCCCAGCATTTT; CDR3: CASSPRGAGQPQHF; size: few; J: TRBJ1-5; V: TRBV7-2; D: NA
DNA: TGCAGTGCAAGGGACAGGGCATATAGCAATCAGCCCCAGCATTTT; CDR3: CSARDRAYSNQPQHF; size: few; J: TRBJ1-5; V: TRBV20-1; D: TRBD1
DNA: TGCAGCGCCGGACAGGGTTGGCAAGAGACCCAGTACTTC; CDR3: CSAGQGWQETQYF; size: many; J: TRBJ2-5; V: TRBV29-1; D: TRBD1
DNA: TGCGCCAGCAGCTTCAAGCGGGGCGAGACCTACAATGAGCAGTTCTTC; CDR3: CASSFKRGETYNEQFF; size: NA; J: TRBJ2-1; V: TRBV5-1; D: TRBD2
DNA: TGTGCCAGCAGCTTAGGGACAGGGCCACCCCTCCACTTT; CDR3: CASSLGTGPPLHF; size: few; J: TRBJ1-6; V: TRBV7-9; D: TRBD1
DNA: TGTGCCAGCAGTGGGACAGGGGGTCAGCCCCAGCATTTT; CDR3: CASSGTGGQPQHF; size: many; J: TRBJ1-5; V: TRBV12-3/TRBV12-4; D: TRBD1
DNA: TGCAGTGCTCACAGGGACCCCACAGATACGCAGTATTTT; CDR3: CSAHRDPTDTQYF; size: NA; J: TRBJ2-3; V: TRBV20-1; D: NA
DNA: TGCAGTGCTAGAGACCATGAGCAGTTCTTC; CDR3: CSARDHEQFF; size: few; J: TRBJ2-1; V: TRBV20-1; D: NA
DNA: TGTGCCAGCAGGCCCGGGCCGGGGGCCTCCTACGAGCAGTACTTC; CDR3: CASRPGPGASYEQYF; size: NA; J: TRBJ2-7; V: TRBV27; D: NA
DNA: TGCAGTGCCCGTGGACAGGGCAACACAGATACGCAGTATTTT; CDR3: CSARGQGNTDTQYF; size: NA; J: TRBJ2-3; V: TRBV20-1; D: TRBD1
DNA: TGCAGTGCCCTTCCCGACAGGGGGCATGGCAACACAGATACGCAGTATTTT; CDR3: CSALPDRGHGNTDTQYF; size: few; J: TRBJ2-3; V: TRBV20-1; D: TRBD1
DNA: TGTGCCAGCAGTCAATCCCACGCCCACAGGGGGCGAGGAAACACCATATATTTT; CDR3: CASSQSHAHRGRGNTIYF; size: NA; J: TRBJ1-3; V: TRBV6-1; D: TRBD1
DNA: TGTGCCAGCAGCTTGGGACCGGTTAAAAGAACTAGCACAGATACGCAGTATTTT; CDR3: CASSLGPVKRTSTDTQYF; size: few; J: TRBJ2-3; V: TRBV5-6; D: NA
DNA: TGTGCCAGCAGTTACGGGGACCCCTGGACTCAGCCCCAGCATTTT; CDR3: CASSYGDPWTQPQHF; size: NA; J: TRBJ1-5; V: TRBV6-5; D: NA
DNA: TGTGCCAGCAGCAAGGACAGGGTATTATCTTACGAGCAGTACTTC; CDR3: CASSKDRVLSYEQYF; size: NA; J: TRBJ2-7; V: TRBV7-2; D: TRBD1
DNA: TGTGCCAGCCACGGGGACAGGGGGCGATCGAGGGCCGGGGAGCTGTTTTTT; CDR3: CASHGDRGRSRAGELFF; size: once; J: TRBJ2-2; V: TRBV6-1; D: TRBD1
DNA: TGTGCCACCAGCAGAGTAATAGCGGGGGGTGGGGAGACCCAGTACTTC; CDR3: CATSRVIAGGGETQYF; size: NA; J: TRBJ2-5; V: TRBV15; D: TRBD2
DNA: TGCAGTGCTAGAGGATGGGGCAGTCTTTACGAGCAGTACTTC; CDR3: CSARGWGSLYEQYF; size: NA; J: TRBJ2-7; V: TRBV20-1; D: NA
DNA: TGTGCCAGCAGCCTCCCACGTTGGCGGGAGAAAGTCGGGGAGCTGTTTTTT; CDR3: CASSLPRWREKVGELFF; size: NA; J: TRBJ2-2; V: TRBV7-8; D: TRBD2
DNA: TGTGCCAGCAGCTTAGTGGGAAAGGGCACAGATACGCAGTATTTT; CDR3: CASSLVGKGTDTQYF; size: NA; J: TRBJ2-3; V: TRBV7-3; D: NA
DNA: TGTGCCAGCAGTTTCGGCGGGGGGCCGTCGGTTAAGACCCAGTACTTC; CDR3: CASSFGGGPSVKTQYF; size: few; J: TRBJ2-5; V: TRBV12-3/TRBV12-4; D: TRBD2
DNA: TGCAGTGCTCGCTGGGCCAGGGGGACGGGCGAGCAGTACTTC; CDR3: CSARWARGTGEQYF; size: NA; J: TRBJ2-7; V: TRBV20-1; D: TRBD1
DNA: TGTGCCAGCAGTTTATCCGACCTGACAGGGGGTATGGACACTGAAGCTTTCTTT; CDR3: CASSLSDLTGGMDTEAFF; size: NA; J: TRBJ1-1; V: TRBV27; D: TRBD1
DNA: TGTGCCAGCAGTGACGTAGGGACAGCCAACACTGAAGCTTTCTTT; CDR3: CASSDVGTANTEAFF; size: few; J: TRBJ1-1; V: TRBV2; D: TRBD1
DNA: TGTGCCAGCAGTGACCCCAGGGTAGGCTACAATGAGCAGTTCTTC; CDR3: CASSDPRVGYNEQFF; size: few; J: TRBJ2-1; V: TRBV25-1; D: NA
DNA: TGCAGTGCTAGAGATCGAATCGGGGCAACTAATGAAAAACTGTTTTTT; CDR3: CSARDRIGATNEKLFF; size: few; J: TRBJ1-4; V: TRBV20-1; D: NA
DNA: TGTGCCACCGGGGTCAGGAGGACAGGTTCCTACGAGCAGTACTTC; CDR3: CATGVRRTGSYEQYF; size: few; J: TRBJ2-7; V: TRBV10-3; D: TRBD1
DNA: TGCGCCAGCAGCTTGGACGGGAGCATCGCAGATACGCAGTATTTT; CDR3: CASSLDGSIADTQYF; size: many; J: TRBJ2-3; V: TRBV5-1; D: NA
DNA: TGTGCCAGCAATCCCCGGGGGCCGGCGAAAGGAAACACCATATATTTT; CDR3: CASNPRGPAKGNTIYF; size: few; J: TRBJ1-3; V: TRBV12-3/TRBV12-4; D: NA
DNA: TGCAGTGCTAGAGATCGGACAGGGCGGGATACGCAGTATTTT; CDR3: CSARDRTGRDTQYF; size: NA; J: TRBJ2-3; V: TRBV20-1; D: TRBD1
DNA: TGTGCCAGCACCGGGGACGAGCGGAGGAATGAGCAGTTCTTC; CDR3: CASTGDERRNEQFF; size: few; J: TRBJ2-1; V: TRBV6-2/TRBV6-3; D: NA
DNA: TGTGCCTCATCCGGGGCGGGAGGAGGAGAGACCCAGTACTTC; CDR3: CASSGAGGGETQYF; size: few; J: TRBJ2-5; V: TRBV7-3; D: TRBD2
DNA: TGTGCCAGCAGAACGGGAGGGTTAGACACTGAAGCTTTCTTT; CDR3: CASRTGGLDTEAFF; size: NA; J: TRBJ1-1; V: TRBV6-4; D: NA
DNA: TGCAGCGTTGTCGGGGGTTTGGGGGAGCAGTACTTC; CDR3: CSVVGGLGEQYF; size: NA; J: TRBJ2-7; V: TRBV29-1; D: NA
DNA: TGTGCCAGCGGGAGAGGTAGCGGGAAGAACACCGGGGAGCTGTTTTTT; CDR3: CASGRGSGKNTGELFF; size: NA; J: TRBJ2-2; V: TRBV11-2; D: TRBD2
DNA: TGTGCCAGCAGTTCCTTACTTGACCAGGGTGGCCCTGGCTATGGCTACACCTTC; CDR3: CASSSLLDQGGPGYGYTF; size: few; J: TRBJ1-2; V: TRBV6-5; D: NA
DNA: TGCAGTGCCGCCCACCCGGGCAGGGGGCGTCTTGAAGCTTTCTTT; CDR3: CSAAHPGRGRLEAFF; size: NA; J: TRBJ1-1; V: TRBV20-1; D: TRBD1
DNA: TGCAGTGCTTTCACTAATAGAGGAGGCCTCCTCTTC; CDR3: CSAFTNRGGLLF; size: few; J: TRBJ1-2; V: TRBV20-1; D: NA
DNA: TGTGCCACCAGCAGTGAACCTCCCCCAAGAGGACAGACCTACGAGCAGTACTTC; CDR3: CATSSEPPPRGQTYEQYF; size: NA; J: TRBJ2-7; V: TRBV15; D: NA
DNA: TGTGCCAGCAGCTCGAGTAAACGATTGGATACGCAGTATTTT; CDR3: CASSSSKRLDTQYF; size: NA; J: TRBJ2-3; V: TRBV11-1; D: NA
DNA: TGCGCCAGCCGCACCGGGGCCAAAAACATTCAGTACTTC; CDR3: CASRTGAKNIQYF; size: NA; J: TRBJ2-4; V: TRBV7-2; D: NA
DNA: TGCGCCAGCAGCTTGGCCGGAGCGTTCACAGATACGCAGTATTTT; CDR3: CASSLAGAFTDTQYF; size: NA; J: TRBJ2-3; V: TRBV5-1; D: NA
DNA: TGCAGTGCTAGACCCCCCGGCCAGGGGGGTTCCTGGGGCAATCAGCCCCAGCATTTT; CDR3: CSARPPGQGGSWGNQPQHF; size: NA; J: TRBJ1-5; V: TRBV20-1; D: TRBD1
DNA: TGTGCCAGCAGCTTCCGGGAGGCAGAGACCCAGTACTTC; CDR3: CASSFREAETQYF; size: few; J: TRBJ2-5; V: TRBV6-6; D: TRBD2
DNA: TGTGCCAGCAGCCATGGGACAGCCTACGAGCAGTACTTC; CDR3: CASSHGTAYEQYF; size: NA; J: TRBJ2-7; V: TRBV7-9; D: TRBD1
DNA: TGTGCCACCAGTAGGCGGGGAAGGGAGACCCAGTACTTC; CDR3: CATSRRGRETQYF; size: NA; J: TRBJ2-5; V: TRBV24-1; D: NA
DNA: TGTGCCAGCTCACATCCGGGACAGGCGCCCTCAAACACTGAAGCTTTCTTT; CDR3: CASSHPGQAPSNTEAFF; size: NA; J: TRBJ1-1; V: TRBV18; D: TRBD1
DNA: TGTGCCATCAGTGAATTCGGGACTGAAGCTTTCTTT; CDR3: CAISEFGTEAFF; size: few; J: TRBJ1-1; V: TRBV10-3; D: NA